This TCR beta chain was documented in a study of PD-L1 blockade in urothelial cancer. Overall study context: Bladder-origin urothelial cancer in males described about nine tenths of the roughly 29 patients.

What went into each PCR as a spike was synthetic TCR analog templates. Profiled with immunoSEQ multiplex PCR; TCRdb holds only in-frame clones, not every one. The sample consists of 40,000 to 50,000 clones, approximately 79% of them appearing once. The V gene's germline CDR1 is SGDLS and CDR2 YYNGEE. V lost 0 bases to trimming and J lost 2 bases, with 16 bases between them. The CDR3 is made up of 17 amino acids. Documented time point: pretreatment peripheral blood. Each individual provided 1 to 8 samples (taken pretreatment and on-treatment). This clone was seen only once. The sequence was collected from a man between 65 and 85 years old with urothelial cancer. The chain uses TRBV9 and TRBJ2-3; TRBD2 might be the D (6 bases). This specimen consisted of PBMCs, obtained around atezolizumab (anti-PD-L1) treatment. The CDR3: CASSVAPRGADTDTQYF. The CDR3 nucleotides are TGTGCCAGCAGCGTAGCGCCGCGGGGCGCCGACACAGATACGCAGTATTTT.